The next 23 T cell receptor beta chains were all read from a single sample in a study of T cell repertoires in cytomegalovirus infection. TCRdb used MiXCR to reprocess the reads, holding one entry per CDR3 protein. The sample lists 630,000 or so distinct CDR3 sequences, 20% to 25% seen once, with less than 10% in the top ten. Specimen: CD8+ T cells from PBMCs. These receptors originate from a human donor in good health (CMV status not recorded). Some clones in this sample may be carry-over from other donors' samples.

A single count supports this clonotype. This chain links TRBV7-8 with TRBJ2-5, with D possibly TRBD1 on 8 matching bases. V shed 1 base and J shed 4 bases, with 13 bases lying between them. Germline V gene sequence: CDR1 SGHVS, CDR2 FQNEAQ. The CDR3 runs 15 residues. The CDR3 coding sequence is TGTGCCAGCAGCTTAGTTCACAGGGGGGGAGAGACCCAGTACTTC. As protein: CASSLVHRGGETQYF.

The chain joins TRBV7-9 to TRBJ2-7; 12 bases agree with TRBD2. The trim removed 5 bases at V and 3 bases at J, leaving 11 bases unmatched. The CDR3 covers 17 residues. The V gene's germline CDR1 is SEHNR and CDR2 FQNEAQ (reference sequence). The CDR3 spells CASSPPASGGEVYEQYF. The CDR3 DNA follows: TGTGCCAGCAGCCCTCCGGCTAGCGGGGGGGAAGTCTACGAGCAGTACTTC.

The chain employs TRBV5-5 and TRBJ1-2; 8 bases align to TRBD1. V dropped 2 bases and J dropped 4; count of bases not matched to a gene: 4. Germline CDR1 reads SGHKS; CDR2 reads YYEKEE (reference sequence). There are 14 residues in the CDR3. CDR3 nucleotide sequence: TGTGCCAGCAGCTTCCCGGGACAGGCCTATGGCTACACCTTC. It is translated as CASSFPGQAYGYTF.

This chain connects TRBV20-1 to TRBJ2-1; D is undetermined. The germline V gene has CDR1 DFQATT and CDR2 SNEGSKA (reference sequence). Trimming removed 6 bases at V and 0 bases at J, with 12 bases between. The CDR3 consists of 14 residues. The CDR3 is CSARHGDSYNEQFF. As DNA, the CDR3 is TGCAGTGCGAGGCATGGGGACTCCTACAATGAGCAGTTCTTC.

On this clonotype: One end of the junction varies from germline; a read error may be responsible. V gene TRBV6-4 combines with J gene TRBJ2-1; D assignment may be TRBD1 or TRBD2 (6 bases each). Germline values: CDR1 MRHNA, CDR2 SNTAGT. The CDR3 covers 15 residues. The CDR3 here is CASSGGISGTHEQFF. The CDR3 DNA follows: TGTGCCAGCAGTGGCGGGATTTCCGGGACACATGAGCAGTTCTTT.

This clonotype has a handful of counts. CDR3: CASSYSSGGRTDTQYF. DNA for the CDR3: TGTGCCAGCAGTTACTCTTCCGGGGGAAGGACAGATACGCAGTATTTT. V usage is TRBV6-2 or TRBV6-3 and J usage is TRBJ2-3; possibly TRBD2 for D (6 bases). Germline loops: CDR1 MNHEY, CDR2 SVGEGT. V lost 0 bases, J lost 3 bases, and 13 bases lay in between. The CDR3 is 16 residues long.

This clonotype was seen more than once but under ten times. The chain links TRBV5-1 to TRBJ2-7; TRBD1 aligns across 10 bases. V trimming: 3 bases; J trimming: 5 bases; junction bases outside the gene matches: 5. The CDR3 extends over 14 amino acids. CDR1 is SGHRS, CDR2 YFSETQ, per germline. CDR3 loop: CASSSSGTGDEQYV. The CDR3, as DNA: TGCGCCAGCAGCTCATCCGGGACAGGGGACGAGCAGTACGTC.

This clonotype was seen a handful of times. The chain uses TRBV5-6 and TRBJ2-2; 10 bases line up with TRBD1. CDR1 and CDR2 from the germline V gene are SGHDT and YYEEEE. J lost 3 bases, V lost 4 bases, and 6 bases had no gene match. The CDR3 length is 16 residues. CDR3 coding DNA: TGTGCCAGCAGCACCGGGACAGGGGTCTACACCGGGGAGCTGTTTTTT. Translating gives CASSTGTGVYTGELFF.

This clonotype was counted only a few times. The rearrangement joins TRBV12-5 to TRBJ2-7, with 7 bases that match TRBD1. Per the germline V gene, CDR1 is LGHNT and CDR2 is FRNRAP. The CDR3 is made up of 16 amino acids. The V and J ends lost 6 bases and 1 base, in that order; junction bases with no gene match: 12. CDR3 sequence: CASGTPQGVGSYEQYV. DNA for the CDR3: TGTGCTAGTGGCACTCCCCAGGGGGTTGGTTCCTACGAGCAGTACGTC.

This clonotype was observed a single time. The CDR3 region has the DNA TGTGCCAGTAGTCTGGATACCCCGGCCAGGCCGGGCTCTGGAAACACCATATATTTT. It yields the protein CASSLDTPARPGSGNTIYF. The chain uses TRBV19 and TRBJ1-3, with unresolved D. V was cut by 5 bases and J by 0 bases, with 23 bases left in between. Germline values: CDR1 LNHDA, CDR2 SQIVND (reference sequence). The CDR3 has 19 residues.

This clonotype has just a few counts. The J gene is TRBJ2-7, the V gene TRBV4-1, with TRBD1 as a possible D gene (6 bases). Per germline, CDR1 MGHRA and CDR2 YSYEKL. V gave up 1 base and J gave up 0 bases, with 7 bases separating them. CDR3 length: 14 residues. The CDR3 DNA is TGCGCCAGCAGCCAAGGGGACAACTCCTACGAGCAGTACTTC. Translated: CASSQGDNSYEQYF.

The chain combines TRBV5-3 with TRBJ2-2, with D possibly being TRBD2 (5 bases). TRBV5-3 falls under the ORF class, with uncertain function. This CDR3 spans 13 amino acids. V was shortened by 8 bases and J by 10 bases, with 18 bases between the two germline ends. The chain's CDR3 is CASSPSGSLELFF. The CDR3 DNA is TGTGCCAGCAGCCCAAGCGGATCTTTGGAGCTGTTTTTT.

This clonotype was counted between two and nine times. This chain uses TRBV6-5 with TRBJ2-1; a possible D gene is TRBD1 (6 bases). The length of the CDR3 is 15 residues. Germline V gene data show CDR1 as MNHEY and CDR2 as SVGAGI. Trimming removed 6 bases from V and 4 bases from J, with 16 bases in between. CDR3 residues: CASRPGQLIYNEQFF. The CDR3 DNA sequence: TGTGCCAGCAGGCCCGGACAGCTCATTTACAATGAGCAGTTCTTC.

This clonotype showed up many times. V gene TRBV7-3 combines with J gene TRBJ2-1, with D perhaps matching TRBD1 or TRBD2 (5 bases each). Trimming removed 7 bases from V and 0 bases from J, with 16 bases in between. CDR1 is SGHTA and CDR2 is FQGTGA in the germline V gene. CDR3 size: 16 residues. CDR3 loop: CASTPRGPSSYNEQFF. DNA for the CDR3: TGTGCCAGCACCCCCCGGGGACCGAGCTCCTACAATGAGCAGTTCTTC.

This clonotype was seen repeatedly, ten times or more. The chain recombines TRBV25-1 with TRBJ2-1; TRBD1 aligns across 9 bases. The CDR3 is made up of 17 amino acids. Trimming took 0 bases from V and 10 from J; bases not matched to a gene: 13. Looked up from germline, CDR1 is MGHDK and CDR2 is SYGVNS. CDR3 bases: TGTGCCAGCAGTGAATATTTCTCGGGACAGGGAGGGAACGAGCAGTTCTTC. Protein: CASSEYFSGQGGNEQFF.

In this sample, this clonotype turned up many times. This rearrangement joins TRBV7-2 to TRBJ1-3; D is uncertain. The CDR3 length is 13 residues. The germline CDR1 and CDR2 sequences are SGHTA and FQGNSA. V lost 1 base to trimming and J lost 7 bases, with 8 bases between them. The CDR3 here is CASSLVLWNTIYF. The CDR3 DNA sequence: TGTGCCAGCAGCTTAGTCCTTTGGAACACCATATATTTT.

This clonotype was recorded a few times. The V and J genes are TRBV25-1 and TRBJ1-1; D gene unclear. The CDR3 is made up of 12 amino acids. Germline V lookup: CDR1 MGHDK, CDR2 SYGVNS. Trimming took 5 bases from V and 6 from J, leaving 10 bases between them. This chain's CDR3 is CASSTVWSEAFF. The CDR3 DNA sequence: TGTGCCAGCAGTACGGTTTGGTCTGAAGCTTTCTTT.

CDR3 sequence reads: CASSQELTGGGEQFF. The CDR3 DNA is TGTGCCAGCAGCCAAGAGCTGACGGGGGGCGGAGAGCAGTTCTTC. The gene calls are TRBV14 and TRBJ2-1; D may be TRBD2 (7 bases). The length of the CDR3 is 15 residues. Deletions cut 0 bases from V and 10 bases from J, with 16 bases between. Germline CDR1 is SGHDN and CDR2 is FVKESK.

The CDR3 DNA sequence: TGTGCCAGTAGTGGACAGGGAGATGAAGCTTTCTTT. As protein: CASSGQGDEAFF. The chain carries TRBV19 and TRBJ1-1, with 8 bases fitting TRBD1. Germline assignment: CDR1 LNHDA and CDR2 SQIVND (reference sequence). The CDR3 runs 12 residues. After removal of 5 bases from V and 7 bases from J, the junction contained 3 bases not matched to a gene.

This clonotype was seen more than once but under ten times. The rearrangement uses TRBV11-1 and TRBJ2-2; TRBD2 might be the D (6 bases). The CDR3 spans 16 residues. V was pared by 2 bases and J by 4 bases, with 14 bases between. Germline V gene sequence: CDR1 SGHAT, CDR2 FQDESV (reference sequence). The CDR3 is CASSLRGRGATGELFF. CDR3 nucleotides: TGTGCCAGCAGCTTACGCGGGCGGGGAGCCACCGGGGAGCTGTTTTTT.

This clonotype has a count of ten or more. The V and J genes are TRBV15 and TRBJ2-6, with D perhaps matching TRBD2 (6 bases). V lost 0 bases to trimming and J lost 0 bases, with 15 bases between them. The CDR3 loop spans 19 amino acids. Germline V gene data show CDR1 as LNHNV and CDR2 as YYDKDF (reference sequence). The CDR3 DNA sequence: TGTGCCACCAGCAGAGATCTTACGGGGGAAGCCTCTGGGGCCAACGTCCTGACTTTC. Protein sequence: CATSRDLTGEASGANVLTF.

The chain employs TRBV12-3 or TRBV12-4 and TRBJ2-7; D possibly corresponds to TRBD1 (6 bases). The length of the CDR3 is 11 residues. The V gene lost 4 bases and the J gene lost 6 bases, with 7 bases spanning the gap. The CDR3 is CASSSGVEQYV. In DNA form, the CDR3 reads TGTGCCAGCAGTTCAGGGGTCGAGCAGTACGTC.

Only a few counts were recorded for this clonotype. V gene TRBV10-1 combines with J gene TRBJ2-4; D might be TRBD2 (5 bases). CDR1 WNHNN and CDR2 SYGVQD come from the germline V gene (reference sequence). V was trimmed by 4 bases and J by 9 bases, leaving 7 bases between them. The CDR3 spans 11 residues. Here the CDR3 reads CASSGGSIQYF. CDR3 nucleotide sequence: TGCGCCAGCAGTGGTGGGAGCATTCAGTACTTC.